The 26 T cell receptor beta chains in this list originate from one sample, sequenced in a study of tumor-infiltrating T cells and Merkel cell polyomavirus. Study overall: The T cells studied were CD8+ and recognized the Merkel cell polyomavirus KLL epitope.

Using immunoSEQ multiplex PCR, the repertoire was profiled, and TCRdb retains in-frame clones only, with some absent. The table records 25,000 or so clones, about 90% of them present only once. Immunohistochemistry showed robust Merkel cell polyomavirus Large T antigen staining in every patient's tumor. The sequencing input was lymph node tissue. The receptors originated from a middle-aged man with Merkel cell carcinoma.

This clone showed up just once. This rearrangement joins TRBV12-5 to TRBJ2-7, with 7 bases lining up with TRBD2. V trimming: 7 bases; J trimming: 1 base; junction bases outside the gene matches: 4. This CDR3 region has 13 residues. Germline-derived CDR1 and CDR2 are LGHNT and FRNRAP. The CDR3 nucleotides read TGTGCTAGTGTAGTAGCGGGTTCCTACGAGCAGTACTTC. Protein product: CASVVAGSYEQYF.

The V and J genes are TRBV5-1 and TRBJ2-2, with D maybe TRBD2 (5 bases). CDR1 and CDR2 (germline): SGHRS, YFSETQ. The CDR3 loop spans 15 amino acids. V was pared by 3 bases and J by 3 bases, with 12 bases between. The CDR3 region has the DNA TGCGCCAGCAGCTCCTCCACCGGGGACACCGGGGAGCTGTTTTTT. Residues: CASSSSTGDTGELFF.

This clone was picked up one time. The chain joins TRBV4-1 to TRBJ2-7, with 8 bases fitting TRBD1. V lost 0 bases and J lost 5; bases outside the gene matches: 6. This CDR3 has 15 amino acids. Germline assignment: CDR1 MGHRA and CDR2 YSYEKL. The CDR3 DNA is TGCGCCAGCAGCCAAGAAGTGGGACAGGTTGACGAGCAGTACTTC. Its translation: CASSQEVGQVDEQYF.

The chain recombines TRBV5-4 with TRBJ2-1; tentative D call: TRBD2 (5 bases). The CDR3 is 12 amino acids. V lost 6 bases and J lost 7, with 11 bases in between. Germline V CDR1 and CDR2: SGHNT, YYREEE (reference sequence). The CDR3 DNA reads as TGTGCCAGCACCAGAGGGAGTAATGAGCAGTTCTTC. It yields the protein CASTRGSNEQFF.

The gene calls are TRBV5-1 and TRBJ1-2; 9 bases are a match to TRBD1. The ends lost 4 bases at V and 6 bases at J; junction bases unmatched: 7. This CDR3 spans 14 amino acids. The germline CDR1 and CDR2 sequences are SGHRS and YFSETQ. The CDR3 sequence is CASSVGDRVNGYTF. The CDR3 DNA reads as TGCGCCAGCAGCGTCGGGGACAGGGTAAATGGCTACACCTTC.

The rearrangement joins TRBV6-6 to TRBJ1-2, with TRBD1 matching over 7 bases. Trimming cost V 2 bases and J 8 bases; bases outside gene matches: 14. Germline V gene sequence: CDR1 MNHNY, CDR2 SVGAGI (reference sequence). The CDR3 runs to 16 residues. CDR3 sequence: CASSYGEKGQVLGYTF. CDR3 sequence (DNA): TGTGCCAGCAGTTACGGGGAAAAAGGACAGGTCCTAGGCTACACCTTC.

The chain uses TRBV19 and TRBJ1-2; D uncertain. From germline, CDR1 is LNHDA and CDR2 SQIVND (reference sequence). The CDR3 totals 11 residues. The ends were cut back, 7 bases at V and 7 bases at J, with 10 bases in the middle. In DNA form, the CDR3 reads TGTGCCAGTAACGTTGCCGGTGGCTACACCTTC. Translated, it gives CASNVAGGYTF.

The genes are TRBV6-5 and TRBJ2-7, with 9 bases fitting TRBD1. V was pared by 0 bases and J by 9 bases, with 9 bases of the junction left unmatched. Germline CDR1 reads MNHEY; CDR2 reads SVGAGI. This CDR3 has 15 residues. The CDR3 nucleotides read TGTGCCAGCAGTTACTCCGGGACAGGGCGAATGGTGCAGTACTTC. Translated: CASSYSGTGRMVQYF.

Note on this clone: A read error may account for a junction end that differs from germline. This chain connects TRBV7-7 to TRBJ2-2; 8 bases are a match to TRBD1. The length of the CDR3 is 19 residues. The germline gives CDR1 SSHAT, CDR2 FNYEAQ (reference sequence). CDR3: CASSSYSGTGRGSTGELFF. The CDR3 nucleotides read TGTGCTAGCAGCTCCTACTCCGGGACAGGAAGAGGGAGCACCGGGGAGCTGTTTTTT.

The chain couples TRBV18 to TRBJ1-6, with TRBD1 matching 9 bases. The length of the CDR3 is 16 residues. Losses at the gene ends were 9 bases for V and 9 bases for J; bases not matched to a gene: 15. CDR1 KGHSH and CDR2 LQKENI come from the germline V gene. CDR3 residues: CASSQPTGTGTSPLHF. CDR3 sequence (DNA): TGTGCCAGTTCTCAACCGACCGGGACAGGGACTTCACCCCTCCACTTT. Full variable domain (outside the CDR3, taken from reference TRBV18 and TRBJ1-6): NAGVMQNPRHLVRRRGQEARLRCSPMKGHSHVYWYRQLPEEGLKFMVYLQKENIIDESGMPKERFSAEFPKEGPSILRIQQVVRGDSAAYFCASSQPTGTGTSPLHFGNGTRLTVT.

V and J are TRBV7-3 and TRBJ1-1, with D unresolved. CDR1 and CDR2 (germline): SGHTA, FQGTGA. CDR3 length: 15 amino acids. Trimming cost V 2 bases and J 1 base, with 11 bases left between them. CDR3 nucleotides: TGTGCCAGCAGCTTAGGCAGGTCCTCGAACACTGAAGCTTTCTTT. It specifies CASSLGRSSNTEAFF.

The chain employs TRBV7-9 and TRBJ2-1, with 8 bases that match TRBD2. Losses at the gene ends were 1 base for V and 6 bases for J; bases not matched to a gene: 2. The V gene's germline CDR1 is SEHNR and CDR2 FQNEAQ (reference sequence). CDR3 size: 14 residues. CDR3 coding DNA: TGTGCCAGCAGCTTAGGTCTAGCGGGCAATGAGCAGTTCTTC. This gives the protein CASSLGLAGNEQFF.

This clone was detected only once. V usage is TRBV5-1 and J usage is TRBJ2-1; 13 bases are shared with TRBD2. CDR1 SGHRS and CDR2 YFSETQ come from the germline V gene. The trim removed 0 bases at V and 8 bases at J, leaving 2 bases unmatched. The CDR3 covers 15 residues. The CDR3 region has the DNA TGCGCCAGCAGCTTGGAGACTAGCGGGAGGCATGAGCAGTTCTTC. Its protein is CASSLETSGRHEQFF.

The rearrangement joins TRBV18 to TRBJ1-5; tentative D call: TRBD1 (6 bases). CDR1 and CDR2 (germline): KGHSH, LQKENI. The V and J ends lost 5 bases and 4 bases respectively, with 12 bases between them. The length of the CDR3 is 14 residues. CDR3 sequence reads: CASSAIGTNQPQHF. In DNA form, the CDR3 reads TGTGCCAGCTCAGCGATCGGGACAAATCAGCCCCAGCATTTT. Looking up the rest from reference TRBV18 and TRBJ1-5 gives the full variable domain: NAGVMQNPRHLVRRRGQEARLRCSPMKGHSHVYWYRQLPEEGLKFMVYLQKENIIDESGMPKERFSAEFPKEGPSILRIQQVVRGDSAAYFCASSAIGTNQPQHFGDGTRLSIL.

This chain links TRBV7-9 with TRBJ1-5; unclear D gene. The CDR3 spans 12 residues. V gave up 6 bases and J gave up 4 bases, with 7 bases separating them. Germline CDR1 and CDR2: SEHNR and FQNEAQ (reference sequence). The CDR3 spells CASRTENQPQHF. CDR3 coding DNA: TGTGCCAGCAGAACAGAGAATCAGCCCCAGCATTTT.

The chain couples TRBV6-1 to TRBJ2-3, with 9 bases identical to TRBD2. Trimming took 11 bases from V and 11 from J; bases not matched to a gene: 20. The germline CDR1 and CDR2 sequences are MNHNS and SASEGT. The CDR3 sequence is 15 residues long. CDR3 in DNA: TGTGCCTCCGGGTCTACCGGGACTAGCCTCCGGTGGCAGTATTTT. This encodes CASGSTGTSLRWQYF.

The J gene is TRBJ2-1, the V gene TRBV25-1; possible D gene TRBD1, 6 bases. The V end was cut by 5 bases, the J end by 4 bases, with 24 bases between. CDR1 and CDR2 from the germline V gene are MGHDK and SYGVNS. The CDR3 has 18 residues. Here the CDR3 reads CASSLPRRQGTSYNEQFF. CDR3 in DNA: TGTGCCAGCAGTCTCCCAAGAAGGCAGGGGACATCTTACAATGAGCAGTTCTTC.

Here the CDR3 reads CASSPSPQGGGLREKLFF. Here the CDR3 DNA reads TGTGCCAGCAGCCCCTCCCCGCAGGGTGGGGGCTTGAGAGAAAAACTGTTTTTT. The chain joins TRBV7-2 to TRBJ1-4; perhaps TRBD1 as D (6 bases). V was trimmed by 5 bases and J by 8 bases, leaving 27 bases between them. Per germline, CDR1 SGHTA and CDR2 FQGNSA. The CDR3 sequence is 18 residues long.

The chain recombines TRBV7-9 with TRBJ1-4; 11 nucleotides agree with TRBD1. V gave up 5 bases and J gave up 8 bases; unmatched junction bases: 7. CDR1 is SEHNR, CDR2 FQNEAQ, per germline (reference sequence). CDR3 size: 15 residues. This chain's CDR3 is CASSALGQGDEKLFF. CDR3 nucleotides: TGTGCCAGCAGCGCCCTGGGACAGGGGGACGAAAAACTGTTTTTT.

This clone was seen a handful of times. Written as DNA, the CDR3 is TGTGCCAGCAGCTTGTCGACAGGCCAAAATGAGCAGTTCTTC. This gives the protein CASSLSTGQNEQFF. The rearrangement uses TRBV7-6 and TRBJ2-1, with D perhaps matching TRBD1 (6 bases). The CDR3 length is 14 residues. Germline V lookup: CDR1 SGHVS, CDR2 FNYEAQ. Trimming shortened V by 3 bases and J by 7 bases, and 13 bases separated the two germline ends.

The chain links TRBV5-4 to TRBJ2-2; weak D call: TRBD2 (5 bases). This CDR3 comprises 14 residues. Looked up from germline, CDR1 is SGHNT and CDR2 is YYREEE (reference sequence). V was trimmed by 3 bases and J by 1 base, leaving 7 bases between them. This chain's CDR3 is CASSSDWNTGELFF. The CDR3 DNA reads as TGTGCCAGCAGCTCGGACTGGAACACCGGGGAGCTGTTTTTT.

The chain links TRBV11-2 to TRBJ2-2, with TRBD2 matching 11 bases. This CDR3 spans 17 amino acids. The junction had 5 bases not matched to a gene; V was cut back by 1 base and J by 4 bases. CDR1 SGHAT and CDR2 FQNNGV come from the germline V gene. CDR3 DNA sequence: TGTGCCAGCAGCTTAGTAGGGGGACTAGCGGTCACCGGGGAGCTGTTTTTT. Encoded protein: CASSLVGGLAVTGELFF.

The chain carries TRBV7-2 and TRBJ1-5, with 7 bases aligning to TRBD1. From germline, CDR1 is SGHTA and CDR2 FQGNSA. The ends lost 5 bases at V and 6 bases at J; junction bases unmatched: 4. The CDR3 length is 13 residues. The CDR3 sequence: CASSVDRVQPQHF. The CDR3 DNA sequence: TGTGCCAGCAGCGTCGACAGGGTTCAGCCCCAGCATTTT.

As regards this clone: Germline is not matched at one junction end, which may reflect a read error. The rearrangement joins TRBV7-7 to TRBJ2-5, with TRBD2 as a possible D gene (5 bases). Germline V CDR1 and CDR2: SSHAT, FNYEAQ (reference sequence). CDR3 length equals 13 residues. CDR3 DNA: TGTGCTAGCAGCCTTCAGACTAAGGAGACCCAGTACTTC. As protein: CASSLQTKETQYF.

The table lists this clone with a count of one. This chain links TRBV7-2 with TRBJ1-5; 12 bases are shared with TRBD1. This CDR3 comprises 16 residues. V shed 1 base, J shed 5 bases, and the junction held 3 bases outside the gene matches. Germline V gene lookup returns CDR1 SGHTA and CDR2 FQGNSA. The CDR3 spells CASSLVGTGGYQPQHF. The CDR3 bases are TGTGCCAGCAGCTTAGTTGGGACAGGGGGCTATCAGCCCCAGCATTTT.

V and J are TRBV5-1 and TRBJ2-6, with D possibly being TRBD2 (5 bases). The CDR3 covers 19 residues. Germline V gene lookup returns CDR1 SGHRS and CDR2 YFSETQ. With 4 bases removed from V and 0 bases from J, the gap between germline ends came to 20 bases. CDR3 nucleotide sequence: TGCGCCAGCAGCCCCGGGAAGGGCCTAACTAGCTCTGGGGCCAACGTCCTGACTTTC. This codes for CASSPGKGLTSSGANVLTF. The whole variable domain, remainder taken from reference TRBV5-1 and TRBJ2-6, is KAGVTQTPRYLIKTRGQQVTLSCSPISGHRSVSWYQQTPGQGLQFLFEYFSETQRNKGNFPGRFSGRQFSNSRSEMNVSTLELGDSALYLCASSPGKGLTSSGANVLTFGAGSRLTVL.